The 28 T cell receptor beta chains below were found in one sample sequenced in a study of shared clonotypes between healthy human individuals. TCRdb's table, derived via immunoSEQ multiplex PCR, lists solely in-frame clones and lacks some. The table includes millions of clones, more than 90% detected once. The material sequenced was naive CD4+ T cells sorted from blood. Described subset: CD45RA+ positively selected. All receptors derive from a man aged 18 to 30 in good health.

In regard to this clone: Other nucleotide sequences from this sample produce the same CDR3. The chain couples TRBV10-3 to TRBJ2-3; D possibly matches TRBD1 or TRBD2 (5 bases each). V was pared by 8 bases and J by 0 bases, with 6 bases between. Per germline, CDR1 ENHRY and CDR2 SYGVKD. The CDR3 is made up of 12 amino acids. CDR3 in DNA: TGTGCCATCGGGGGTAGCACAGATACGCAGTATTTT. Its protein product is CAIGGSTDTQYF.

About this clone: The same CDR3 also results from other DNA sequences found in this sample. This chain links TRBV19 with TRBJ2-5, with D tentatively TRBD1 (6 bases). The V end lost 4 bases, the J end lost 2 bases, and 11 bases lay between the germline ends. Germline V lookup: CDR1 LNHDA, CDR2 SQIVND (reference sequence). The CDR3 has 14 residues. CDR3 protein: CASSTGTGQETQYF. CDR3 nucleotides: TGTGCCAGTAGTACCGGAACAGGGCAAGAGACCCAGTACTTC.

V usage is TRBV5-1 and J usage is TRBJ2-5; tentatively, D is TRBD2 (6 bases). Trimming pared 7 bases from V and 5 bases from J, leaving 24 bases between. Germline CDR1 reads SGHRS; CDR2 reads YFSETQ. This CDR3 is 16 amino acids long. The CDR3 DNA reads TGCGCCAGCTTGGGCCCGGCCACGGTGGCGGGGGAGACCCAGTACTTC. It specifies CASLGPATVAGETQYF.

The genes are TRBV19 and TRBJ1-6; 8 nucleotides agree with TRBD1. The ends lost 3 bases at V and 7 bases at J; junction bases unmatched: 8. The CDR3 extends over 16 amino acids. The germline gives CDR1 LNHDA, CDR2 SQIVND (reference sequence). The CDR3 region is CASSIRQGARNSPLHF. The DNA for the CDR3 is TGTGCCAGTAGTATCCGGCAGGGGGCGAGGAATTCACCCCTCCACTTT.

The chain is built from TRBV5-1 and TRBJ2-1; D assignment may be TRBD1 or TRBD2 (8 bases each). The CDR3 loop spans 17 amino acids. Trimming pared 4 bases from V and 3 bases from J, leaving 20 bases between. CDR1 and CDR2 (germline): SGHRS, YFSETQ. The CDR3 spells CASSPTSGQGSYNEQFF. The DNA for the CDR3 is TGCGCCAGCAGCCCTACTAGCGGACAGGGTAGCTACAATGAGCAGTTCTTC.

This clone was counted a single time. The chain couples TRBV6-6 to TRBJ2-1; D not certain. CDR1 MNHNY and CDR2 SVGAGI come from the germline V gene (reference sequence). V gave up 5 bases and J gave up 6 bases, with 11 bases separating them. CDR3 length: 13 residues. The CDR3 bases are TGTGCCAGCAGTATCGGTAAAAGCAATGAGCAGTTCTTC. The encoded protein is CASSIGKSNEQFF.

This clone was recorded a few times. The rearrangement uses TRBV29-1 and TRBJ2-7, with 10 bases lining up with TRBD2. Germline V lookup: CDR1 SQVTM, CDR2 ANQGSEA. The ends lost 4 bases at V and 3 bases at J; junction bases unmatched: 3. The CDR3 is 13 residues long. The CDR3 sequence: CSVGGTSVYEQYF. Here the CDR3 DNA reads TGCAGCGTTGGAGGGACTAGCGTCTACGAGCAGTACTTC.

DNA for the CDR3: TGTGCCAGCAGTCTGACCCCTGGTTTTGGAAATCAGCCCCAGCATTTT. It specifies CASSLTPGFGNQPQHF. The genes are TRBV28 and TRBJ1-5, with D unresolved. Germline CDR1 and CDR2: MDHEN and SYDVKM. Trimming removed 5 bases from V and 4 bases from J, with 18 bases in between. The CDR3 covers 16 residues.

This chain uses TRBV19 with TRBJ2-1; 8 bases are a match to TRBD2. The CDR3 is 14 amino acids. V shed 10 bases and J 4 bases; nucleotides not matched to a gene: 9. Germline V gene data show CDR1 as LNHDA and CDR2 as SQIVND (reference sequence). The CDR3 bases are TGTGCCACTACGGGGGGGCAGGGGTACAATGAGCAGTTCTTC. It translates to CATTGGQGYNEQFF. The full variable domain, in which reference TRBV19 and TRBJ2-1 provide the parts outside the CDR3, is DGGITQSPKYLFRKEGQNVTLSCEQNLNHDAMYWYRQDPGQGLRLIYYSQIVNDFQKGDIAEGYSVSREKKESFPLTVTSAQKNPTAFYLCATTGGQGYNEQFFGPGTRLTVL.

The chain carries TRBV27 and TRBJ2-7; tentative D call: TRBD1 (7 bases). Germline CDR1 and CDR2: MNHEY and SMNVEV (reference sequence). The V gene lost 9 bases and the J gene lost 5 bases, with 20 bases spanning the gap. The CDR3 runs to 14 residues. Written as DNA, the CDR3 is TGTGCCAGTCGCGGGACAGAGCTTTCCCACGAGCAGTACTTC. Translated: CASRGTELSHEQYF.

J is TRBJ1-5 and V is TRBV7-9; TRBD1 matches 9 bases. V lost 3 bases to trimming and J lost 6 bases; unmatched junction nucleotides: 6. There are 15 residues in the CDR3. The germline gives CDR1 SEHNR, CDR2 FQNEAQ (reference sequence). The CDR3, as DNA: TGTGCCAGCAGCTTGGGTCCGGGACAGGGTCAGCCCCAGCATTTT. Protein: CASSLGPGQGQPQHF.

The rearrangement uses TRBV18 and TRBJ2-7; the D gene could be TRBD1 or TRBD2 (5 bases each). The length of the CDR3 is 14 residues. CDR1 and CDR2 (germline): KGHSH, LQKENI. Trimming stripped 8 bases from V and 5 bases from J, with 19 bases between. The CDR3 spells CASRWDRTSNEQYF. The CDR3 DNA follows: TGTGCCAGCCGATGGGACCGAACCTCGAACGAGCAGTACTTC.

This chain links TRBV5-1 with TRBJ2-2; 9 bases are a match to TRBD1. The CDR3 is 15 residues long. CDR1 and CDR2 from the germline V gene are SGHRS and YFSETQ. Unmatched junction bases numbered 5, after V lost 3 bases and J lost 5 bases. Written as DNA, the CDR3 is TGCGCCAGCAGCTCCCACGGACAGGGGACCGGGGAGCTGTTTTTT. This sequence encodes CASSSHGQGTGELFF.

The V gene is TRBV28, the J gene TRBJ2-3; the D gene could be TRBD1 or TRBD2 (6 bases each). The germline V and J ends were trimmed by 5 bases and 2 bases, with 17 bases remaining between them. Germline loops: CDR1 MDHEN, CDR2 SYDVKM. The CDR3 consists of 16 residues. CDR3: CASSPSGAGDTDTQYF. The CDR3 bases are TGTGCCAGCAGTCCTTCGGGGGCTGGGGACACAGATACGCAGTATTTT.

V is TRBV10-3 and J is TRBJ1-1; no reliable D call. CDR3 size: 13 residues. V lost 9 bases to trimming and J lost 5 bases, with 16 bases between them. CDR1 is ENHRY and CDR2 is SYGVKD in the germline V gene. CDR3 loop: CAILRVEGTEAFF. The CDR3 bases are TGTGCCATTTTACGGGTGGAAGGGACTGAAGCTTTCTTT.

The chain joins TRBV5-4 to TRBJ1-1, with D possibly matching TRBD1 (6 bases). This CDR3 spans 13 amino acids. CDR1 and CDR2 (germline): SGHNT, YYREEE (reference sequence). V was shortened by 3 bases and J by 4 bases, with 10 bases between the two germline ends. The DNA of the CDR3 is TGTGCCAGCAGCTCAGGGGTATCCACTGAAGCTTTCTTT. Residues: CASSSGVSTEAFF.

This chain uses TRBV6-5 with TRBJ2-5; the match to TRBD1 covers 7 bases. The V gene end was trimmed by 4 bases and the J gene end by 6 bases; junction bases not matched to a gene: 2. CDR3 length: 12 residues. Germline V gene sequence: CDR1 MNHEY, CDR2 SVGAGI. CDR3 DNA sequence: TGTGCCAGCAGTTTGGACAGGAAGACCCAGTACTTC. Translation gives CASSLDRKTQYF.

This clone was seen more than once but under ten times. The CDR3 region has the DNA TGTGCCAGCAGCCGACGTCATCCCGGACAGGCGAACTATGGCTACACCTTC. Residues: CASSRRHPGQANYGYTF. V is TRBV14 and J is TRBJ1-2, with 7 bases lining up with TRBD1. The CDR3 sequence is 17 residues long. V shed 4 bases, J shed 2 bases, and the junction held 13 bases outside the gene matches. Germline CDR1 reads SGHDN; CDR2 reads FVKESK.

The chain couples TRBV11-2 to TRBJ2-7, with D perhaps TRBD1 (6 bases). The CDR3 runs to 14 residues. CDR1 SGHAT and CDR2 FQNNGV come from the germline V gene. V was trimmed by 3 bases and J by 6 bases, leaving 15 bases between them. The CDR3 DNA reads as TGTGCCAGCAGCTTTTCAGGGGTACCTGGCGAGCAGTACTTC. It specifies CASSFSGVPGEQYF.

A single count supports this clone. The CDR3 spells CASQPRLADTQYF. CDR3 bases: TGTGCCAGCCAACCCCGGCTCGCAGATACGCAGTATTTT. This chain links TRBV5-5 with TRBJ2-3; D remains ambiguous. Per germline, CDR1 SGHKS and CDR2 YYEKEE (reference sequence). The CDR3 runs 13 residues. The V and J ends lost 7 bases and 4 bases respectively, with 13 bases between them. The full variable domain, completed using reference TRBV5-5 and TRBJ2-3, is DAGVTQSPTHLIKTRGQQVTLRCSPISGHKSVSWYQQVLGQGPQFIFQYYEKEERGRGNFPDRFSARQFPNYSSELNVNALLLGDSALYLCASQPRLADTQYFGPGTRLTVL.

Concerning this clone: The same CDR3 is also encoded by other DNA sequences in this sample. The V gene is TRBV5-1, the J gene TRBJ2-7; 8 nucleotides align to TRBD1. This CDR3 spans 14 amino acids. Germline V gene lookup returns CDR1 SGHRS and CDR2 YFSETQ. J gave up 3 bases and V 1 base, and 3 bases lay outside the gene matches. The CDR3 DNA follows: TGCGCCAGCAGCTTGTCAGGGGGCGTCTACGAGCAGTACTTC. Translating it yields CASSLSGGVYEQYF.

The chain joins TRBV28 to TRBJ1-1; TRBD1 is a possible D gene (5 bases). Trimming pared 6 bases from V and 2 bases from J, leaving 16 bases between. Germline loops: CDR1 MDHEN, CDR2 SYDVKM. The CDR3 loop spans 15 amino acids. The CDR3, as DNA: TGTGCCAGCAGCTTTAGCAGGGTCGGAAACACTGAAGCTTTCTTT. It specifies CASSFSRVGNTEAFF.

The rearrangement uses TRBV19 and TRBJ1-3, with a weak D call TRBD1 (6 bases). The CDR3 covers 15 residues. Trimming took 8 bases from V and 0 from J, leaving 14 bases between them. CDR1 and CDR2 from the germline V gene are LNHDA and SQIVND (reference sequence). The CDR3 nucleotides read TGTGCCAGTCAACAGGGAGTAATCTCTGGAAACACCATATATTTT. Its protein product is CASQQGVISGNTIYF.

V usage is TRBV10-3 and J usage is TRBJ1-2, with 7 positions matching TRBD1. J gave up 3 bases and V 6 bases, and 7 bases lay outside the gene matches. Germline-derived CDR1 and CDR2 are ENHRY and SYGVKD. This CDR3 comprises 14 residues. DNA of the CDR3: TGTGCCATCAGGGGACAAGGGGGCGACTATGGCTACACCTTC. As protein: CAIRGQGGDYGYTF.

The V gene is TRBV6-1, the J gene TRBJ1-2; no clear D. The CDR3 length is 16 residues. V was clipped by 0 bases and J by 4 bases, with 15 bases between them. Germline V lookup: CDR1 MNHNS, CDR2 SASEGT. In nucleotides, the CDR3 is TGTGCCAGCAGTGAAGCACACGCTCAACGGGGCTATGGCTACACCTTC. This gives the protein CASSEAHAQRGYGYTF.

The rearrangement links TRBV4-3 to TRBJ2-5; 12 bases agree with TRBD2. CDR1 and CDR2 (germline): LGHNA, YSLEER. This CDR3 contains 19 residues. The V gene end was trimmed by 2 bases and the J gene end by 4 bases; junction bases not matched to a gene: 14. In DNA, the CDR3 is TGCGCCAGCAGCCAAAATAGCGCGGCGGGACTAGCGGGTCTAGAGACCCAGTACTTC. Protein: CASSQNSAAGLAGLETQYF.

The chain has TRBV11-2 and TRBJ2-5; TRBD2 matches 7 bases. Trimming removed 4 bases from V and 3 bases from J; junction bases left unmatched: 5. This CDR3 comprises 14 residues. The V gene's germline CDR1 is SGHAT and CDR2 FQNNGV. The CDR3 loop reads CASSSGGREETQYF. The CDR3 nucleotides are TGTGCCAGCAGCTCCGGCGGGAGAGAAGAGACCCAGTACTTC.

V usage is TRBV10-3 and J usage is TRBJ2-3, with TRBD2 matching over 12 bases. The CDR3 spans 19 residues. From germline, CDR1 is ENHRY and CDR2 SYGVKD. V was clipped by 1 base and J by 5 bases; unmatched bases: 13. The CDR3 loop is CAISELTGTSGLQGDTQYF. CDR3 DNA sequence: TGTGCCATCAGTGAGTTAACCGGGACTAGCGGGCTGCAGGGAGATACGCAGTATTTT.